The next 30 T cell receptor beta chains were all read from a single sample in a study of cytomegalovirus exposure and HLA in healthy donors. In the PCR, 60 Vbeta and 13 Jbeta primers were used. Measured with immunoSEQ multiplex PCR; TCRdb has only the in-frame clones, and not every one. The table records 180,000 or so clones, about 77% of them present only once. The material sequenced was PBMCs. The source is a woman between 25 and 40 years old in good health and CMV-seropositive.

A few counts support this clone. The gene calls are TRBV28 and TRBJ1-2; TRBD1 aligns across 7 bases. This CDR3 region has 16 residues. Germline V CDR1 and CDR2: MDHEN, SYDVKM. The V gene end was trimmed by 5 bases and the J gene end by 3 bases; junction bases not matched to a gene: 12. The CDR3 spells CASSTTRGAEDYGYTF. CDR3 in DNA: TGTGCCAGCAGTACGACCAGGGGGGCAGAAGACTATGGCTACACCTTC.

The chain carries TRBV25-1 and TRBJ2-5; maybe TRBD2 (5 bases). The CDR3 is made up of 13 amino acids. Per the germline V gene, CDR1 is MGHDK and CDR2 is SYGVNS. V was clipped by 4 bases and J by 0 bases, with 6 bases between them. Here the CDR3 DNA reads TGTGCCAGCAGTGGAGGGTACCAAGAGACCCAGTACTTC. This sequence encodes CASSGGYQETQYF.

The chain links TRBV29-1 to TRBJ2-5, with D unresolved. Germline V gene data show CDR1 as SQVTM and CDR2 as ANQGSEA. The CDR3 length is 12 residues. The V end lost 1 base, the J end lost 7 bases, and 10 bases lay between the germline ends. The CDR3 DNA follows: TGCAGCGTTGAAGGAACAAGTCGGACCCAGTACTTC. Protein product: CSVEGTSRTQYF.

The chain joins TRBV6-1 to TRBJ2-3; D is unclear. This CDR3 spans 14 amino acids. V lost 8 bases to trimming and J lost 2 bases, with 14 bases between them. In germline, CDR1 is MNHNS, CDR2 SASEGT. CDR3 DNA: TGTGCCAGCCAACTTCCCAAATCCACAGATACGCAGTATTTT. This gives the protein CASQLPKSTDTQYF.

The chain recombines TRBV7-9 with TRBJ1-2; perhaps TRBD1 as D (5 bases). V lost 4 bases, J lost 4 bases, and 13 bases lay in between. This CDR3 is 14 amino acids long. Germline V gene lookup returns CDR1 SEHNR and CDR2 FQNEAQ (reference sequence). The CDR3: CASSSGGLSYGYTF. CDR3 sequence (DNA): TGTGCCAGCAGCTCGGGGGGATTGAGCTATGGCTACACCTTC.

The gene calls are TRBV7-2 and TRBJ2-3; 9 nucleotides align to TRBD1. This CDR3 comprises 14 residues. Germline CDR1 is SGHTA and CDR2 is FQGNSA. The J segment lost 6 bases and the V segment lost 4 bases, leaving 5 bases of the junction unmatched. The CDR3 loop reads CASSYGTGPDTQYF. CDR3 DNA sequence: TGTGCCAGCAGCTACGGGACAGGGCCCGATACGCAGTATTTT.

This clone is a singleton in its sample. J is TRBJ1-5 and V is TRBV19, with a possible D match to TRBD1 (5 bases). CDR1 is LNHDA, CDR2 SQIVND, per germline (reference sequence). V lost 5 bases, J lost 4 bases, and 12 bases lay in between. The CDR3 is 14 amino acids. The DNA of the CDR3 is TGTGCCAGTAGTCCCTGGGCAGGGAATCAGCCCCAGCATTTT. Translated, it gives CASSPWAGNQPQHF.

The chain joins TRBV2 to TRBJ2-5; D gene unclear. From germline, CDR1 is SNHLY and CDR2 FYNNEI. Trimming took off 7 bases at V and 5 bases at J, with 8 bases between the two ends. CDR3 length: 11 amino acids. The CDR3 DNA sequence: TGTGCCAGCACCAAAGAGGAGACCCAGTACTTC. Translating gives CASTKEETQYF.

V gene TRBV19 combines with J gene TRBJ2-5, with 7 nucleotides matching TRBD1. The CDR3 consists of 13 residues. Germline V gene sequence: CDR1 LNHDA, CDR2 SQIVND (reference sequence). J gave up 6 bases and V 3 bases, and 4 bases lay outside the gene matches. Here the CDR3 DNA reads TGTGCCAGTAGTATCGACAGGGACCAGACCCAGTACTTC. Its protein product is CASSIDRDQTQYF.

This chain links TRBV28 with TRBJ1-2; D is possibly TRBD1 (5 bases). V was trimmed by 10 bases and J by 4 bases, leaving 7 bases between them. The length of the CDR3 is 10 residues. Germline CDR1 MDHEN, CDR2 SYDVKM. The DNA of the CDR3 is TGTGCCATCGGGGGCTATGGCTACACCTTC. It translates to CAIGGYGYTF.

The rearrangement uses TRBV5-1 and TRBJ1-1, with a weak D call TRBD1 (5 bases). In germline, CDR1 is SGHRS, CDR2 YFSETQ. This CDR3 is 14 amino acids long. V lost 4 bases, J lost 6 bases, and 16 bases lay in between. DNA for the CDR3: TGCGCCAGCAGCCCCCAGGAGGGGATCCCTGAAGCTTTCTTT. Translated: CASSPQEGIPEAFF.

This clone was seen a single time. The same CDR3 also results from other DNA sequences found in this sample. J is TRBJ2-3 and V is TRBV7-3, with D possibly matching TRBD2 (5 bases). CDR3 size: 12 residues. Germline CDR1 reads SGHTA; CDR2 reads FQGTGA. V shed 4 bases and J shed 4 bases, with 6 bases lying between them. The CDR3 nucleotides are TGTGCCAGCAGCTCCGGGGCAGATACGCAGTATTTT. It is translated as CASSSGADTQYF.

The CDR3 nucleotides are TGTGCCAGCAGCCCCCGACAAGGGGTCTATGGCTACACCTTC. Residues: CASSPRQGVYGYTF. The rearrangement links TRBV7-2 to TRBJ1-2; perhaps TRBD1 as D (5 bases). This CDR3 has 14 amino acids. The ends were cut back, 5 bases at V and 4 bases at J, with 14 bases in the middle. CDR1 SGHTA and CDR2 FQGNSA come from the germline V gene.

This chain links TRBV10-1 with TRBJ1-4, with a tentative D call TRBD1 (6 bases). The CDR3 loop spans 17 amino acids. The V gene's germline CDR1 is WNHNN and CDR2 SYGVQD (reference sequence). V was trimmed by 7 bases and J by 0 bases, leaving 18 bases between them. CDR3 sequence reads: CASKVFGTPATNEKLFF. The CDR3 nucleotides are TGCGCCAGCAAAGTATTCGGGACACCAGCAACTAATGAAAAACTGTTTTTT.

This chain uses TRBV5-1 with TRBJ2-7; TRBD2 is a possible D gene (5 bases). The CDR3 has 14 residues. V lost 0 bases, J lost 6 bases, and 13 bases lay in between. CDR1 and CDR2 (germline): SGHRS, YFSETQ. CDR3 coding DNA: TGCGCCAGCAGCTTGGTAGGGCAAGGGAGCGAGCAGTACTTC. Encoded protein: CASSLVGQGSEQYF.

This clone turned up a few times. J is TRBJ1-5 and V is TRBV6-4, with D perhaps TRBD1 (5 bases). The CDR3 contains 13 residues. From germline, CDR1 is MRHNA and CDR2 SNTAGT. Deletions cut 3 bases from V and 7 bases from J, with 10 bases between. The CDR3 sequence: CASSEGPEQPQHF. The DNA of the CDR3 is TGTGCCAGCAGTGAGGGGCCTGAGCAGCCCCAGCATTTT.

The V and J genes are TRBV27 and TRBJ1-6; perhaps TRBD1 as D (5 bases). Trimming removed 0 bases at V and 5 bases at J, with 8 bases between. Looked up from germline, CDR1 is MNHEY and CDR2 is SMNVEV (reference sequence). The CDR3 extends over 15 amino acids. The CDR3 sequence: CASSLSRANNSPLHF. The CDR3 coding sequence is TGTGCCAGCAGTTTATCCAGGGCCAATAATTCACCCCTCCACTTT.

This clone was seen a few times. The chain is built from TRBV4-2 and TRBJ1-2; D not resolved. The CDR3 has 15 residues. V was shortened by 0 bases and J by 6 bases, with 14 bases between the two germline ends. Germline assignment: CDR1 LGHNA and CDR2 YNFKEQ. The CDR3 is CASSQDQVQADGYTF. The CDR3 nucleotides read TGTGCCAGCAGCCAAGATCAAGTCCAGGCAGATGGCTACACCTTC.

The chain links TRBV5-1 to TRBJ1-3; no reliable D call. Trimming pared 2 bases from V and 2 bases from J, leaving 11 bases between. The CDR3 is made up of 15 amino acids. Germline CDR1 is SGHRS and CDR2 is YFSETQ. DNA for the CDR3: TGCGCCAGCAGCTTAGATCACAGCACTGGAAACACCATATATTTT. Protein product: CASSLDHSTGNTIYF. Complete variable domain (other parts from reference TRBV5-1 and TRBJ1-3): KAGVTQTPRYLIKTRGQQVTLSCSPISGHRSVSWYQQTPGQGLQFLFEYFSETQRNKGNFPGRFSGRQFSNSRSEMNVSTLELGDSALYLCASSLDHSTGNTIYFGEGSWLTVV.

This clone was picked up a small number of times. This sequence joins TRBV2 and TRBJ2-7, with 7 nucleotides matching TRBD1. V was clipped by 6 bases and J by 5 bases; unmatched bases: 13. The CDR3 length is 15 residues. Germline V gene data show CDR1 as SNHLY and CDR2 as FYNNEI. The CDR3 loop is CASRRQGLELNEQYF. The DNA of the CDR3 is TGTGCCAGCAGACGACAGGGCCTAGAACTGAACGAGCAGTACTTC. Combining the CDR3 with reference TRBV2 and TRBJ2-7 gives the whole variable domain EPEVTQTPSHQVTQMGQEVILRCVPISNHLYFYWYRQILGQKVEFLVSFYNNEISEKSEIFDDQFSVERPDGSNFTLKIRSTKLEDSAMYFCASRRQGLELNEQYFGPGTRLTVT.

This clone was seen a few times. One end of the junction fails to match germline, which may point to a read error. The V gene is TRBV19, the J gene TRBJ2-1; maybe TRBD2 (6 bases). Per the germline V gene, CDR1 is LNHDA and CDR2 is SQIVND (reference sequence). This CDR3 contains 12 residues. The chain's CDR3 is CASSIPPDRRVF. The CDR3 region has the DNA TGTGCCAGTAGTATCCCCCCCGACCGGAGGGTCTTC.

The chain joins TRBV4-1 to TRBJ2-5; TRBD1 agrees at 7 bases. This CDR3 comprises 14 residues. V was clipped by 5 bases and J by 3 bases; unmatched bases: 6. The germline V gene encodes CDR1 MGHRA and CDR2 YSYEKL. CDR3 DNA: TGCGCCAGCAGCACAGGGGTCACTAAAGAGACCCAGTACTTC. It is translated as CASSTGVTKETQYF.

The rearrangement uses TRBV9 and TRBJ2-2; the match to TRBD1 covers 10 bases. The V gene's germline CDR1 is SGDLS and CDR2 YYNGEE. The CDR3 has 16 amino acids. Losses at the gene ends were 1 base for V and 4 bases for J; bases not matched to a gene: 4. The CDR3 nucleotides are TGTGCCAGCAGCGTACGACAGGGGGCGAGCACCGGGGAGCTGTTTTTT. Translation gives CASSVRQGASTGELFF.

The chain uses TRBV19 and TRBJ2-1, with D possibly matching TRBD1 (6 bases). There are 12 residues in the CDR3. Germline V lookup: CDR1 LNHDA, CDR2 SQIVND (reference sequence). With 4 bases removed from V and 8 bases from J, the gap between germline ends came to 9 bases. The chain's CDR3 is CASSTYRDEQFF. The CDR3, as DNA: TGTGCCAGTAGTACCTACAGGGATGAGCAGTTCTTC.

This sequence joins TRBV15 and TRBJ2-1; 10 bases agree with TRBD2. The CDR3 loop spans 18 amino acids. V trimming: 0 bases; J trimming: 2 bases; junction bases outside the gene matches: 7. The V gene's germline CDR1 is LNHNV and CDR2 YYDKDF (reference sequence). CDR3 sequence reads: CATSRDRASGGPYNEQFF. The CDR3 region has the DNA TGTGCCACCAGCAGAGATAGGGCTAGCGGGGGCCCCTACAATGAGCAGTTCTTC.

This clone occurred once. The rearrangement uses TRBV11-2 and TRBJ2-4, with D perhaps TRBD2 (6 bases). The CDR3 runs to 14 residues. In germline, CDR1 is SGHAT, CDR2 FQNNGV. Trimming shortened V by 2 bases and J by 7 bases, and 12 bases separated the two germline ends. As DNA, the CDR3 is TGTGCCAGCAGCTTACGGAGGGGACTTAACATTCAGTACTTC. It translates to CASSLRRGLNIQYF.

This chain uses TRBV2 with TRBJ2-3, with D hard to call. CDR1 and CDR2 from the germline V gene are SNHLY and FYNNEI. The germline V and J ends were trimmed by 1 base and 4 bases, with 6 bases remaining between them. CDR3 length equals 13 residues. The chain's CDR3 is CASSEDAADTQYF. The CDR3, as DNA: TGTGCCAGCAGTGAAGATGCAGCAGATACGCAGTATTTT.

This chain uses TRBV5-1 with TRBJ1-1; 7 nucleotides match TRBD1. V gave up 3 bases and J gave up 2 bases; unmatched junction bases: 10. This CDR3 spans 16 amino acids. Germline CDR1 reads SGHRS; CDR2 reads YFSETQ. Written as DNA, the CDR3 is TGCGCCAGCAGCTACCTCCCAGCAGGGGGTAACACTGAAGCTTTCTTT. Protein product: CASSYLPAGGNTEAFF.

The chain joins TRBV29-1 to TRBJ2-3, with 7 bases aligning to TRBD2. The CDR3 runs 13 residues. The V gene end was trimmed by 4 bases and the J gene end by 9 bases; junction bases not matched to a gene: 10. Germline V gives CDR1 SQVTM, CDR2 ANQGSEA. The CDR3 region has the DNA TGCAGCGTTGGGGGGATGGCGGGGGAAACGCAGTATTTT. Protein sequence: CSVGGMAGETQYF.

The J gene is TRBJ2-1, the V gene TRBV28; 10 bases are a match to TRBD2. CDR3 size: 15 residues. Germline V gene lookup returns CDR1 MDHEN and CDR2 SYDVKM. Germline trimming cut 6 bases from V and 4 bases from J; bases unmatched to any gene: 6. The CDR3 coding sequence is TGTGCCAGCAGACTAAGCGGGGGGGGGTACAATGAGCAGTTCTTC. The encoded protein is CASRLSGGGYNEQFF.